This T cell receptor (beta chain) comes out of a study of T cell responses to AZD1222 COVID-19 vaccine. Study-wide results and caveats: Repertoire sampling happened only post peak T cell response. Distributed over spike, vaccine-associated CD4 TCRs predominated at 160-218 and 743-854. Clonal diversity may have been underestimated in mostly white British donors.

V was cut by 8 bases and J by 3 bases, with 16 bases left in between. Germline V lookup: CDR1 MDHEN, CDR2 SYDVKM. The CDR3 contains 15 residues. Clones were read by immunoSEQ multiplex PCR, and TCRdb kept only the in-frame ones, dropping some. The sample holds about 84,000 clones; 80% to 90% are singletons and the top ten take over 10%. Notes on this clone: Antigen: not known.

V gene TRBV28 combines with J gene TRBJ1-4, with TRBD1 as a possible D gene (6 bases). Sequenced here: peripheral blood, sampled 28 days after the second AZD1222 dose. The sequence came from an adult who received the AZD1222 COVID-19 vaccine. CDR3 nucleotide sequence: TGTGCCAGCGGATCCGGGACACGGGCTAATGAAAAACTGTTTTTT. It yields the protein CASGSGTRANEKLFF.